This TCR beta chain was sequenced for a study of cytomegalovirus exposure and HLA in healthy donors. Findings and limits, study-wide: Analyses of presence/absence relied on an assumption of roughly uniform sequencing depth across donors.

The CDR3 has 11 amino acids. Per germline, CDR1 MNHNY and CDR2 SVGAGI (reference sequence). Trimming left V 8 bases short and J 3 bases short, with 8 bases between. In the PCR, 60 Vbeta and 13 Jbeta primers were used. Clones were read by immunoSEQ multiplex PCR, and TCRdb kept only the in-frame ones, dropping some. There are around 140,000 clones in the sample; approximately 78% occur only once, and roughly 1.5% lies in the top ten. About this clone: Its cognate antigen is unknown.

This clonotype was sampled from a female donor in good health and CMV-seronegative. Sequencing was done on a sample of PBMCs. The rearrangement joins TRBV6-6 to TRBJ2-7; no reliable D call. The CDR3 sequence: CASGQFYEQYF. CDR3 DNA sequence: TGTGCCAGCGGCCAATTCTACGAGCAGTACTTC.